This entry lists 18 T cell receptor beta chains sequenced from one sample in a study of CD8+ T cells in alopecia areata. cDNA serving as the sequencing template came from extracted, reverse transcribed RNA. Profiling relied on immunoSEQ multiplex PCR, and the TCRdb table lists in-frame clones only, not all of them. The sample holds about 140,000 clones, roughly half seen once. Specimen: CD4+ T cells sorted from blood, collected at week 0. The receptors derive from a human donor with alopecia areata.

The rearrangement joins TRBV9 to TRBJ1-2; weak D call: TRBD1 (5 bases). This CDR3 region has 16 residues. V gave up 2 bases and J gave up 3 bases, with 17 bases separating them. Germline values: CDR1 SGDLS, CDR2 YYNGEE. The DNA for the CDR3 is TGTGCCAGCAGCGTGATGTCGAGAGGGGAATACTATGGCTACACCTTC. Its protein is CASSVMSRGEYYGYTF.

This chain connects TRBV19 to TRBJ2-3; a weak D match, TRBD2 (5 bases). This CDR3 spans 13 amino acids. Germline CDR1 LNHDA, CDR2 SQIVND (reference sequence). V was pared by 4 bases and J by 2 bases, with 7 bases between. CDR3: CASSRRVTDTQYF. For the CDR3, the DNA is TGTGCCAGTAGTAGGCGGGTCACAGATACGCAGTATTTT.

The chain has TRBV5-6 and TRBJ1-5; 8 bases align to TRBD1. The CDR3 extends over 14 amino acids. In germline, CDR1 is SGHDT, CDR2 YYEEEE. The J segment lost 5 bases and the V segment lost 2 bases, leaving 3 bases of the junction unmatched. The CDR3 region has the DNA TGTGCCAGCAGCTTCGGGACAGGCGATCAGCCCCAGCATTTT. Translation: CASSFGTGDQPQHF.

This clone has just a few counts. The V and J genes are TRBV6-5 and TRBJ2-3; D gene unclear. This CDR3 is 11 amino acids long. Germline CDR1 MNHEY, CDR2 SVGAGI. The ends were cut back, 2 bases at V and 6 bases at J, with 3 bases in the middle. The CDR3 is CASSYVDTQYF. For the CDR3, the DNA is TGTGCCAGCAGTTACGTTGATACGCAGTATTTT.

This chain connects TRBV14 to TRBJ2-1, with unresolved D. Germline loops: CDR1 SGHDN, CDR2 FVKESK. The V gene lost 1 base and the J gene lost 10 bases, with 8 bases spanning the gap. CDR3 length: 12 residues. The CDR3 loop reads CASSQGLGEQFF. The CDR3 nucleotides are TGTGCCAGCAGCCAAGGGCTTGGGGAGCAGTTCTTC.

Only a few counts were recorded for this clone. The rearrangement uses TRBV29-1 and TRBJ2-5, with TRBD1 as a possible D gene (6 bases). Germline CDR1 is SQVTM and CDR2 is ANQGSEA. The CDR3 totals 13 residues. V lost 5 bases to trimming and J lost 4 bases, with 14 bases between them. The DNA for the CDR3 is TGCAGCGTTTCGACGCTACAGGGAGAGACCCAGTACTTC. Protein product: CSVSTLQGETQYF.

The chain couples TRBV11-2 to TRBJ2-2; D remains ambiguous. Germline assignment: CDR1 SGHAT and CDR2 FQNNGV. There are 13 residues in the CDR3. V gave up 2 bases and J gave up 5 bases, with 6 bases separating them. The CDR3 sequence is CASSLSATGELFF. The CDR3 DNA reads TGTGCCAGCAGCTTAAGCGCGACCGGGGAGCTGTTTTTT.

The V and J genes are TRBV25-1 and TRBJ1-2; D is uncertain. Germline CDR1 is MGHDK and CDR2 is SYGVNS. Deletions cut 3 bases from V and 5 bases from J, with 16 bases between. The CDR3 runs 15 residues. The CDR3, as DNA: TGTGCCAGCAGTGATTATGCTACTGGGTGGTATGGCTACACCTTC. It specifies CASSDYATGWYGYTF.

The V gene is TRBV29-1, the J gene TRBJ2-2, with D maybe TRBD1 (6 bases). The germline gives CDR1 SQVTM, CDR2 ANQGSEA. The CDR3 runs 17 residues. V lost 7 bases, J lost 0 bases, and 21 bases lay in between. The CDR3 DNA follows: TGCAGCGCTCAGGGGCGCGGAGTTTTGGCGAACACCGGGGAGCTGTTTTTT. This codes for CSAQGRGVLANTGELFF.

In DNA form, the CDR3 reads TGCGCCAGCAGCCAAGCCCAACTAGCGGGAGTTGAGCAGTTCTTC. Its translation is CASSQAQLAGVEQFF. This sequence joins TRBV4-3 and TRBJ2-1; 11 bases line up with TRBD2. The junction had 5 bases not matched to a gene; V was cut back by 1 base and J by 9 bases. This CDR3 is 15 amino acids long. The germline V gene has CDR1 LGHNA and CDR2 YSLEER.

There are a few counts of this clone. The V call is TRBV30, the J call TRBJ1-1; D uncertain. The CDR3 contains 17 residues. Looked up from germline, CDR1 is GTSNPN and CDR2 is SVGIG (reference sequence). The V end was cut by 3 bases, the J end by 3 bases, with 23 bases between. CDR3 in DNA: TGTGCCTGGAGCAGGAACCGGGCCCTCTTGGCGGACACTGAAGCTTTCTTT. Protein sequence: CAWSRNRALLADTEAFF.

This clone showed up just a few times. The CDR3 here is CASSSLGGSGGELFF. As DNA, the CDR3 is TGTGCCAGCAGCTCCCTGGGGGGGAGTGGCGGGGAGCTGTTTTTT. The chain links TRBV7-2 to TRBJ2-2; 7 bases map to TRBD2. The CDR3 covers 15 residues. With 4 bases clipped from V and 7 bases from J, the junction kept 9 bases outside the gene matches. The germline CDR1 and CDR2 sequences are SGHTA and FQGNSA.

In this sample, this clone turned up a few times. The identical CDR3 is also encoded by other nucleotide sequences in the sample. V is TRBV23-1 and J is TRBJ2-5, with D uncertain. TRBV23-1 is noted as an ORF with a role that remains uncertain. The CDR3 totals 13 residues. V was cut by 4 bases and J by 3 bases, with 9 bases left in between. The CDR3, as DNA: TGCGCCAGCAGTCCGAAAGAGGAAGAGACCCAGTACTTC. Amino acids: CASSPKEEETQYF.

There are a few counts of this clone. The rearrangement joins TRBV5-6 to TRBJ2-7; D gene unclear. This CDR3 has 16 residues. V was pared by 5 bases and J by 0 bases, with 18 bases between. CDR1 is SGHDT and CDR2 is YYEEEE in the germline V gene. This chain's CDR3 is CASRVRRTLSSYEQYF. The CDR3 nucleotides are TGTGCCAGCAGAGTACGAAGGACGCTCAGCTCCTACGAGCAGTACTTC.

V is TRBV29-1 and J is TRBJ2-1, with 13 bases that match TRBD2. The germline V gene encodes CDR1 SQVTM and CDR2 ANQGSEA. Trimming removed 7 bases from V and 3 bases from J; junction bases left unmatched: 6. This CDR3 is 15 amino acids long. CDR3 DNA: TGCAGCGCCGCTGGGACTAGCGGGAACTACAATGAGCAGTTCTTC. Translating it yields CSAAGTSGNYNEQFF.

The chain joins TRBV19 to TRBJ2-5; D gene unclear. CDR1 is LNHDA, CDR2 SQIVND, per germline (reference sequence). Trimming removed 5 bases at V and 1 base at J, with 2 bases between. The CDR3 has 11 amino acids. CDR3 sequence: CASSAQETQYF. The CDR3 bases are TGTGCCAGTAGTGCCCAAGAGACCCAGTACTTC.

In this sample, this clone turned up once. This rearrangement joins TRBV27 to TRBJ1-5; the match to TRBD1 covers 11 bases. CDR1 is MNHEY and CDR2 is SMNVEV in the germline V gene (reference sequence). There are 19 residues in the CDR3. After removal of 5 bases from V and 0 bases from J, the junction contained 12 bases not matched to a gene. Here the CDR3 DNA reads TGTGCCAGCAGTCCATGGACAGGGGGCTTGAGCTATAGCAATCAGCCCCAGCATTTT. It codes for CASSPWTGGLSYSNQPQHF.

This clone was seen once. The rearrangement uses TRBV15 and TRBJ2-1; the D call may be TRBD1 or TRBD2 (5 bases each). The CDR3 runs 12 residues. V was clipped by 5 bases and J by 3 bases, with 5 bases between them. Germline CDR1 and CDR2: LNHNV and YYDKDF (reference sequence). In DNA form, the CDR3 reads TGTGCCACCAGCGGGGGCTACAATGAGCAGTTCTTC. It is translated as CATSGGYNEQFF.